The clone carrying this T cell receptor (beta chain) was seen repeatedly, ten times or more. Its antigen is as yet unknown. The data stem from a study of neurological immune-mediated disorders. Study observations and caveats: The level of TCR clonal expansion was highest in patients with HTLV-1-associated myelopathy and lowest in multiple sclerosis, where it fell below the level seen in healthy controls.

TCRdb re-called the 5' RACE reads through MiXCR, storing one row per CDR3 protein. Of 55,000 to 75,000 distinct CDR3 sequences detected, 2.5% appear once; the ten largest clones hold approximately 3%. CDR1 MNHEY and CDR2 SVGAGI come from the germline V gene. Trimming took 4 bases from V and 3 from J; bases not matched to a gene: 9. The CDR3 length is 16 residues. Stored at -80 C, 2 million PBMCs were the source of the unsorted libraries. Sequenced sample: PBMCs. The chain is built from TRBV6-5 and TRBJ2-7, with 10 bases aligning to TRBD2. The TCR originated in a man aged 45-65 years with multiple sclerosis. CDR3 sequence reads: CASSFSYSGGNYEQYF. The CDR3 DNA follows: TGTGCCAGCAGTTTTTCCTATAGCGGGGGGAACTACGAGCAGTACTTC.